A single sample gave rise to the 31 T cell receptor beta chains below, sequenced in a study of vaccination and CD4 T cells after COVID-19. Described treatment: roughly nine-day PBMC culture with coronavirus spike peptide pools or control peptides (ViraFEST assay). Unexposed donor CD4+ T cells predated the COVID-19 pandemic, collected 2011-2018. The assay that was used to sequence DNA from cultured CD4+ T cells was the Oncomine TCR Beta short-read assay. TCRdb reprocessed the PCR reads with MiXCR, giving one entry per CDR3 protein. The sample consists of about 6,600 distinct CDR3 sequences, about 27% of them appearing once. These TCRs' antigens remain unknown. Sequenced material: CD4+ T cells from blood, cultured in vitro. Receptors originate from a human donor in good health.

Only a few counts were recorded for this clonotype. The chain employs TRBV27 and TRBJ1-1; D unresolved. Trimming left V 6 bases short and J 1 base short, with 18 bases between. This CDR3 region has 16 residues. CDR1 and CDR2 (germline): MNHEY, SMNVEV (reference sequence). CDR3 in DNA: TGTGCCAGCAGGCCCTCGGTCTCGGTGGGGAACACTGAAGCTTTCTTT. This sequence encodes CASRPSVSVGNTEAFF.

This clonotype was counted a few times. CDR3: CSARSLGAGETQYF. CDR3 sequence (DNA): TGCAGTGCTAGGAGCCTCGGGGCTGGTGAGACCCAGTACTTC. The chain couples TRBV20-1 to TRBJ2-5; D could derive from TRBD1 or TRBD2 (5 bases each). In germline, CDR1 is DFQATT, CDR2 SNEGSKA (reference sequence). The CDR3 runs 14 residues. The V gene lost 3 bases and the J gene lost 5 bases, with 16 bases spanning the gap.

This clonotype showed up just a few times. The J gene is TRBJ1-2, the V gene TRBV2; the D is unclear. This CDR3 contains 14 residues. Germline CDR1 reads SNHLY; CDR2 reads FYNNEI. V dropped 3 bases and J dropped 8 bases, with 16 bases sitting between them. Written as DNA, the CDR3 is TGTGCCAGCAGTGATGAGATAAATGGGCTCGGCTACACCTTC. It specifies CASSDEINGLGYTF.

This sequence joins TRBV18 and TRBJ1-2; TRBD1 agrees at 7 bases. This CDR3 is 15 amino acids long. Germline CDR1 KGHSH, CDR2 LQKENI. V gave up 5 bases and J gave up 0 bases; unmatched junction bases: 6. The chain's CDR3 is CASSGTAPSNYGYTF. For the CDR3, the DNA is TGTGCCAGCTCAGGGACAGCACCTTCTAACTATGGCTACACCTTC.

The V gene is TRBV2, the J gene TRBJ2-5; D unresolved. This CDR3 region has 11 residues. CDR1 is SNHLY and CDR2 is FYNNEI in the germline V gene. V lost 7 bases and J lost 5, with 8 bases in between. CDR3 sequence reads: CASTDWETQYF. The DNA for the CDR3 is TGTGCCAGCACGGATTGGGAGACCCAGTACTTC.

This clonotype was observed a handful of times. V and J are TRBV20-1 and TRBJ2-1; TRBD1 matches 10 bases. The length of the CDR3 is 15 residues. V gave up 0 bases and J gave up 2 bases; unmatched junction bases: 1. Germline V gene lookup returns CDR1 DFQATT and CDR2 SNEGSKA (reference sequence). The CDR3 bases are TGCAGTGCTAGAGAGGACAGGGGGACCTACAATGAGCAGTTCTTC. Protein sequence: CSAREDRGTYNEQFF.

CDR3 in amino acids: CASSDSGHNEQFF. For the CDR3, the DNA is TGTGCCAGCAGTGACTCGGGACACAATGAGCAGTTCTTC. This chain connects TRBV6-4 to TRBJ2-1, with D possibly called TRBD1 or TRBD2 (5 bases each). The CDR3 has 13 amino acids. Germline assignment: CDR1 MRHNA and CDR2 SNTAGT. Trimming took off 0 bases at V and 5 bases at J, with 5 bases between the two ends.

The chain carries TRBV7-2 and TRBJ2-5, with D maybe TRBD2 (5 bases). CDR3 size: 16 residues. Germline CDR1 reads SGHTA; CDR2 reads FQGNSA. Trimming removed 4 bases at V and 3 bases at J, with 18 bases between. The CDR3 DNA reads TGTGCCAGCAGCTCCCCCAGTGGGCAAGCGGAAGAGACCCAGTACTTC. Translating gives CASSSPSGQAEETQYF.

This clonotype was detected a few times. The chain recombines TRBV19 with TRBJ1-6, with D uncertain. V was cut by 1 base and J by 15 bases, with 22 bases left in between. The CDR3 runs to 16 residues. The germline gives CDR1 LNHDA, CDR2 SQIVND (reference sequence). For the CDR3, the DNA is TGTGCCAGTAGTATAGGGACTTCGGACTTACCCTTCGACCTCCACTTT. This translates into CASSIGTSDLPFDLHF.

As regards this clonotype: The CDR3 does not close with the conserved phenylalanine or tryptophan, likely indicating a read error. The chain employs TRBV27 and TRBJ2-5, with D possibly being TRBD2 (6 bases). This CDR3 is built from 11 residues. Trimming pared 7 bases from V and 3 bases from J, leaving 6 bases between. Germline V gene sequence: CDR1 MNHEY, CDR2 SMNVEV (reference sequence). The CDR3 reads CASKREETQYS. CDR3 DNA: TGTGCCAGCAAGCGGGAAGAGACCCAGTACTCC.

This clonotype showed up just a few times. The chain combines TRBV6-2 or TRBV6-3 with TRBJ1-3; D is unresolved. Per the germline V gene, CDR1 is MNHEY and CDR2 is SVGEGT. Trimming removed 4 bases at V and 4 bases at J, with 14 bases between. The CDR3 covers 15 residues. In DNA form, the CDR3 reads TGTGCCAGCAGTTTGGACTCCATTGCGGGAAACACCATATATTTT. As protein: CASSLDSIAGNTIYF.

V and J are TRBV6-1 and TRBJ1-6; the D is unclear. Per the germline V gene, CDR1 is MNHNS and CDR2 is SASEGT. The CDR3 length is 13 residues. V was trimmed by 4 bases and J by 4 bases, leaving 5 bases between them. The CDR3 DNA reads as TGTGCCAGCAGTGCACAGTATAATTCACCCCTCCACTTT. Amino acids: CASSAQYNSPLHF.

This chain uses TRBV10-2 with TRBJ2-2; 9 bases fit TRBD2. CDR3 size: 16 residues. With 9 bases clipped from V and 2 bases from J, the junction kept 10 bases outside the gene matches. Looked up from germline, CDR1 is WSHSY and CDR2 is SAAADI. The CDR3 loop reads CASRFAGGANTGELFF. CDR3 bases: TGCGCCAGTCGATTCGCGGGGGGGGCTAACACCGGGGAGCTGTTTTTT.

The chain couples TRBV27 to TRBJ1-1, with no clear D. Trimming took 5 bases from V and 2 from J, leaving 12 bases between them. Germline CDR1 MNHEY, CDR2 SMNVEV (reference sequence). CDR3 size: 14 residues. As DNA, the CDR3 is TGTGCCAGCAGTCCAGGTTATTTAAACACTGAAGCTTTCTTT. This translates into CASSPGYLNTEAFF.

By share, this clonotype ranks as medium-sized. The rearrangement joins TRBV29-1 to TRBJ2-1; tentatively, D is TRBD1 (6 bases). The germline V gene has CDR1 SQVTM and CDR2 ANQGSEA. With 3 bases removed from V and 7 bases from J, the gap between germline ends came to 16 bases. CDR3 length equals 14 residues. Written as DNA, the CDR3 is TGCAGCGTTGAGTTGGGGGCCTCTGCGAATGAGCAGTTCTTC. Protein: CSVELGASANEQFF.

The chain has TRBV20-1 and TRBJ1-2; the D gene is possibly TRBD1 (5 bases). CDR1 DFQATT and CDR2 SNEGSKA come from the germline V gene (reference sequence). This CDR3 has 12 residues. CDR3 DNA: TGCGGTGGTGGGGCGCCTAACTATGGCTACACCTTC. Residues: CGGGAPNYGYTF.

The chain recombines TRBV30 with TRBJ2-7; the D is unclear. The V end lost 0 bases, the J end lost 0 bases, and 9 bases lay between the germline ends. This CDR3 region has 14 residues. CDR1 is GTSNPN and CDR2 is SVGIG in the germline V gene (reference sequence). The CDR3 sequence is CAWSVQLDSYEQYF. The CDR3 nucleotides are TGTGCCTGGAGTGTACAATTGGACTCCTACGAGCAGTACTTC.

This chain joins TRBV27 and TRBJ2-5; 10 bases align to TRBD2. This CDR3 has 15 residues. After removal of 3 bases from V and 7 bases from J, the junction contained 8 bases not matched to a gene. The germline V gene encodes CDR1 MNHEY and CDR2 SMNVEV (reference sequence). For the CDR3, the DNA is TGTGCCAGCAGTTTCTACCCTAGCGGGAGCGGGACCCAGTACTTC. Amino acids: CASSFYPSGSGTQYF.

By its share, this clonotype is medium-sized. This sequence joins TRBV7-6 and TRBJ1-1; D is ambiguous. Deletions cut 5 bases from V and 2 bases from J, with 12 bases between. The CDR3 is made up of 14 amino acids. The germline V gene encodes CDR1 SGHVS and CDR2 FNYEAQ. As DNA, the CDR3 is TGTGCCAGCAGCCCCGAGGAGTTAAACACTGAAGCTTTCTTT. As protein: CASSPEELNTEAFF.

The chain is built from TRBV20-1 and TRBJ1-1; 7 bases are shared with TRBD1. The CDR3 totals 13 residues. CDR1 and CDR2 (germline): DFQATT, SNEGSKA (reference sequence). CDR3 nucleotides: TGCAGCCCCAGAGACAGGGACAACACTGAAGCTTTCTTT. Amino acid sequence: CSPRDRDNTEAFF.

Here the CDR3 reads CSARDLQGIDNQPQHF. CDR3 coding DNA: TGCAGTGCTAGAGATCTACAGGGGATAGACAATCAGCCCCAGCATTTT. V is TRBV20-1 and J is TRBJ1-5, with 7 bases that match TRBD1. Germline V gives CDR1 DFQATT, CDR2 SNEGSKA (reference sequence). J lost 3 bases, V lost 0 bases, and 8 bases had no gene match. CDR3 size: 16 residues.

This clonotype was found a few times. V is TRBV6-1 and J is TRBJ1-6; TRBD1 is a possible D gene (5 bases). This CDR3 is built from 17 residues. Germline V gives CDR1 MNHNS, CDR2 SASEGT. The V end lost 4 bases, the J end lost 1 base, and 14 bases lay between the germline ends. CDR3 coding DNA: TGTGCCAGCAGTGGAGGGCAGGGAGGTTCCTATAATTCACCCCTCCACTTT. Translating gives CASSGGQGGSYNSPLHF.

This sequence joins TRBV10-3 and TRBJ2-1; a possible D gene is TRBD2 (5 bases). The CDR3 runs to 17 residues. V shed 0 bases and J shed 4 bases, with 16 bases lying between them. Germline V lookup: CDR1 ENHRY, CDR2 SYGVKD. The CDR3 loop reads CAISESTRWDLYNEQFF. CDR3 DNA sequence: TGTGCCATCAGTGAGTCTACTAGATGGGATTTGTACAATGAGCAGTTCTTC.

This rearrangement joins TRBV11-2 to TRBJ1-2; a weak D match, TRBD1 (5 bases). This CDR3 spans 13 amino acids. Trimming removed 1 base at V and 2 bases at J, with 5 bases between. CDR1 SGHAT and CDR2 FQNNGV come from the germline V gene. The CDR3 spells CASSLGTNYGYTF. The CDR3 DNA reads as TGTGCCAGCAGCTTAGGGACAAACTATGGCTACACCTTC.

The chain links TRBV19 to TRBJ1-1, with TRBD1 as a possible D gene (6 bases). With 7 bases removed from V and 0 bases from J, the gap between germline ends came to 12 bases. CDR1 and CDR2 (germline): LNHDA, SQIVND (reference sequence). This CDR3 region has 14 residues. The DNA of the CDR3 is TGTGCCAGTACCCGAGACAGGTTGAACACTGAAGCTTTCTTT. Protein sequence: CASTRDRLNTEAFF.

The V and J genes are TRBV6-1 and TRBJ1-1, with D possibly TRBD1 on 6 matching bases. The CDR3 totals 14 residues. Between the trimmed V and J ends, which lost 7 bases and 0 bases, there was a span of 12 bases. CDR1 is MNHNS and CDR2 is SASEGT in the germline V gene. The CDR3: CASKPGAVNTEAFF. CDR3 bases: TGTGCCAGCAAACCAGGGGCGGTGAACACTGAAGCTTTCTTT.

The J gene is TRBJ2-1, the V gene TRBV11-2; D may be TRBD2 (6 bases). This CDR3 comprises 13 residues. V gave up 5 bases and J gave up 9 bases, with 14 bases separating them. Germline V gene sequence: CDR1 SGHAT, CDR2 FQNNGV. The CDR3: CASSGGGGTEQFF. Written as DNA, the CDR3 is TGTGCCAGCAGCGGAGGTGGCGGGACTGAGCAGTTCTTC.

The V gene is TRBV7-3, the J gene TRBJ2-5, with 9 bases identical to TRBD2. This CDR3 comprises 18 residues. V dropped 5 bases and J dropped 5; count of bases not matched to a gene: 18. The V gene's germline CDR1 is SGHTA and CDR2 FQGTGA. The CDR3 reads CASSPGSGGFVTRETQYF. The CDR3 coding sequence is TGTGCCAGCAGCCCCGGGAGCGGGGGGTTCGTCACTAGGGAGACCCAGTACTTC.

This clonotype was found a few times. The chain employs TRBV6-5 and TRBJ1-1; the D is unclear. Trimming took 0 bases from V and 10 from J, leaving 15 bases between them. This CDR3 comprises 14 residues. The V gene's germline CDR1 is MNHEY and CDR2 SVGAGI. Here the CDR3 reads CASSYSAREVRAFF. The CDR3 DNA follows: TGTGCCAGCAGTTACTCAGCCCGGGAGGTACGAGCTTTCTTT.

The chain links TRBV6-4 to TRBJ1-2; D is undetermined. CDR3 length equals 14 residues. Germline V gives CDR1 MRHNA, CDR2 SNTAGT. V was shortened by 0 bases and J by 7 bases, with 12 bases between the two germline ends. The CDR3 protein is CASSDSPEKGGYTF. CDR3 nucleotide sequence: TGTGCCAGCAGTGACTCCCCAGAAAAGGGTGGCTACACCTTC.

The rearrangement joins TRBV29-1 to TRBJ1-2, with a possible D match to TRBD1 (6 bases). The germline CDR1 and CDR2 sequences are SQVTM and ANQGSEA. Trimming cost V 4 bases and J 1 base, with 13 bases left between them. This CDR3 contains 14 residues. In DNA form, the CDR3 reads TGCAGCGTTGGGGTACTGGACAGTAACTATGGCTACACCTTC. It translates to CSVGVLDSNYGYTF.